This TCR beta chain was retrieved from a study of blood T cell repertoires in COVID-19. Sequencing was performed with immunoSEQ multiplex PCR; in TCRdb, only in-frame clones are kept and a portion is missing. This table has more than 200,000 clones, around 86% appearing once. The CDR3 has 15 residues. The V gene lost 3 bases and the J gene lost 0 bases, with 11 bases spanning the gap. Germline V gene sequence: CDR1 KGHSH, CDR2 LQKENI. The clonotype originates from a man aged 45 to 65 with acute or convalescent COVID-19. Specimen: peripheral blood. This chain joins TRBV18 and TRBJ1-2; D remains unclear. The CDR3 reads CASSPVERSNYGYTF. DNA for the CDR3: TGTGCCAGCTCACCCGTAGAGAGGTCTAACTATGGCTACACCTTC.